A single T cell receptor beta chain is shown here with its context. The target antigen is unknown. Individual cDNA molecules were tagged with unique molecular identifiers, the study reported. TCRdb processed the 5' RACE reads anew with MiXCR; each CDR3 protein has one entry. The sample has 80,000 or so distinct CDR3 sequences; approximately 10% are singletons. This specimen belongs to a study of early T cells in non-severe SARS-CoV-2 infection. The V and J ends lost 5 bases and 0 bases respectively, with 14 bases between them. Germline CDR1 is MDHEN and CDR2 is SYDVKM. The CDR3 spans 15 residues. Whole-study findings and limits: VDJdb-based matching was biased toward anti-spike CD8 responses and missed private and CD4 specificities.

The sequence derives from an adult who was a healthcare worker with PCR-confirmed SARS-CoV-2 infection or an uninfected control (not recorded which). V usage is TRBV28 and J usage is TRBJ2-7; D may correspond to TRBD1 or TRBD2 (5 bases each). Material: whole blood, obtained at baseline. In nucleotides, the CDR3 is TGTGCCAGCAGTCTTATGAGGGGAATCTCCTACGAGCAGTACTTC. It specifies CASSLMRGISYEQYF.